Below are 27 T cell receptor beta chains sequenced from a single sample in a study of blood T cell repertoires in COVID-19. TCRdb's table, derived via immunoSEQ multiplex PCR, lists solely in-frame clones and lacks some. Of 320,000 or so clones in the sample, 88% were seen once. Sequencing was carried out using PBMCs or T cells enriched from blood (not recorded which). The receptors stem from a man younger than 45 who had recovered from COVID-19.

The V and J genes are TRBV4-1 and TRBJ2-7, with D perhaps TRBD2 (6 bases). Germline CDR1 MGHRA, CDR2 YSYEKL. V dropped 4 bases and J dropped 7 bases, with 11 bases sitting between them. This CDR3 is built from 12 residues. The CDR3 DNA sequence: TGCGCCAGCAGCCGCACCGCGGGGGAGCAGTACTTC. Translating it yields CASSRTAGEQYF.

The chain recombines TRBV18 with TRBJ2-1; 7 nucleotides line up with TRBD1. CDR1 is KGHSH and CDR2 is LQKENI in the germline V gene. Trimming took 3 bases from V and 7 from J; bases not matched to a gene: 6. This CDR3 spans 14 amino acids. CDR3 amino acids: CASSPFGQVNEQFF. DNA of the CDR3: TGTGCCAGCTCACCTTTCGGACAGGTTAATGAGCAGTTCTTC. The whole variable domain, remainder taken from reference TRBV18 and TRBJ2-1, is NAGVMQNPRHLVRRRGQEARLRCSPMKGHSHVYWYRQLPEEGLKFMVYLQKENIIDESGMPKERFSAEFPKEGPSILRIQQVVRGDSAAYFCASSPFGQVNEQFFGPGTRLTVL.

This chain connects TRBV18 to TRBJ2-1, with 7 bases lining up with TRBD2. Germline trimming cut 6 bases from V and 8 bases from J; bases unmatched to any gene: 1. Germline CDR1 is KGHSH and CDR2 is LQKENI. The CDR3 is made up of 11 amino acids. CDR3 sequence: CASSRGDEQFF. CDR3 bases: TGTGCCAGCTCCCGGGGGGATGAGCAGTTCTTC.

This rearrangement joins TRBV5-4 to TRBJ2-2; D perhaps matches TRBD2 (5 bases). This CDR3 region has 15 residues. V was pared by 1 base and J by 3 bases, with 10 bases between. Germline CDR1 reads SGHNT; CDR2 reads YYREEE (reference sequence). Here the CDR3 DNA reads TGTGCCAGCAGCTTGAGGTCCGGGGACACCGGGGAGCTGTTTTTT. Encoded protein: CASSLRSGDTGELFF.

This chain joins TRBV3-1 (or the pseudogene TRBV3-2) and TRBJ2-7, with 11 nucleotides matching TRBD2. From germline, CDR1 is LGHDT and CDR2 YNNKEL (reference sequence). The J segment lost 4 bases and the V segment lost 4 bases, leaving 6 bases of the junction unmatched. The CDR3 spans 15 residues. CDR3 amino acids: CASSLAGTSGYEQYF. CDR3 sequence (DNA): TGTGCCAGCAGCCTGGCCGGGACTAGCGGTTACGAGCAGTACTTC.

The J gene is TRBJ1-6, the V gene TRBV18; 8 bases align to TRBD1. J gave up 7 bases and V 2 bases, and 10 bases lay outside the gene matches. This CDR3 contains 17 residues. The germline CDR1 and CDR2 sequences are KGHSH and LQKENI. The chain's CDR3 is CASSPSTGTGGNSPLHF. The CDR3 bases are TGTGCCAGCTCACCAAGTACCGGGACAGGAGGGAATTCACCCCTCCACTTT.

Concerning this clone: The same CDR3 is also encoded by other DNA sequences in this sample. This CDR3 reads CASSPDSNYGYTF. The CDR3 nucleotides read TGTGCCAGCTCACCCGACAGTAACTATGGCTACACCTTC. V and J are TRBV18 and TRBJ1-2; perhaps TRBD1 as D (5 bases). Germline loops: CDR1 KGHSH, CDR2 LQKENI. The germline V and J ends were trimmed by 3 bases and 1 base, with 6 bases remaining between them. This CDR3 has 13 residues.

The V and J genes are TRBV7-2 and TRBJ2-2, with D uncertain. V was shortened by 1 base and J by 5 bases, with 8 bases between the two germline ends. Looked up from germline, CDR1 is SGHTA and CDR2 is FQGNSA. This CDR3 has 14 amino acids. The CDR3 is CASSLGLRTGELFF. The CDR3 nucleotides are TGTGCCAGCAGCTTAGGACTTAGGACCGGGGAGCTGTTTTTT. Based on the CDR3 plus reference TRBV7-2 and TRBJ2-2, the full variable domain is GAGVSQSPSNKVTEKGKDVELRCDPISGHTALYWYRQSLGQGLEFLIYFQGNSAPDKSGLPSDRFSAERTGGSVSTLTIQRTQQEDSAVYLCASSLGLRTGELFFGEGSRLTVL.

The chain combines TRBV6-1 with TRBJ1-3; D perhaps matches TRBD1 (6 bases). Germline CDR1 and CDR2: MNHNS and SASEGT. Trimming left V 2 bases short and J 4 bases short, with 12 bases between. The CDR3 is 15 residues long. As DNA, the CDR3 is TGTGCCAGCAGTGAAACAGGGATCACAGGAAACACCATATATTTT. Its protein is CASSETGITGNTIYF.

The chain joins TRBV19 to TRBJ2-5, with D tentatively TRBD2 (5 bases). Germline-derived CDR1 and CDR2 are LNHDA and SQIVND (reference sequence). The CDR3 totals 15 residues. With 7 bases removed from V and 2 bases from J, the gap between germline ends came to 17 bases. The CDR3 sequence: CASTPRGVPQETQYF. The DNA of the CDR3 is TGTGCCAGTACCCCCCGGGGTGTCCCTCAAGAGACCCAGTACTTC.

V usage is TRBV18 and J usage is TRBJ1-2, with D maybe TRBD1 (6 bases). Germline V lookup: CDR1 KGHSH, CDR2 LQKENI. V lost 2 bases and J lost 7, with 14 bases in between. The CDR3 loop spans 14 amino acids. The CDR3: CASSPGTTTGGYTF. As DNA, the CDR3 is TGTGCCAGCTCACCAGGGACAACAACGGGTGGCTACACCTTC.

This clone was seen once. This chain connects TRBV19 to TRBJ2-3; the D gene is possibly TRBD1 (6 bases). Looked up from germline, CDR1 is LNHDA and CDR2 is SQIVND (reference sequence). The CDR3 runs 14 residues. The V end was cut by 3 bases, the J end by 4 bases, with 11 bases between. The CDR3 protein is CASSITGRADTQYF. In nucleotides, the CDR3 is TGTGCCAGTAGTATTACAGGGCGAGCAGATACGCAGTATTTT.

This rearrangement joins TRBV24-1 to TRBJ2-1; 13 nucleotides align to TRBD2. Trimming cost V 0 bases and J 4 bases; bases outside gene matches: 8. There are 19 residues in the CDR3. Germline CDR1 is KGHDR and CDR2 is SFDVKD. The CDR3 spells CATSDLNPTSGGDYNEQFF. The CDR3 DNA follows: TGTGCCACCAGTGATTTGAACCCCACTAGCGGGGGGGATTACAATGAGCAGTTCTTC.

The J gene is TRBJ1-5, the V gene TRBV24-1, with 9 bases fitting TRBD1. Germline V lookup: CDR1 KGHDR, CDR2 SFDVKD. This CDR3 has 14 residues. With 3 bases clipped from V and 6 bases from J, the junction kept 2 bases outside the gene matches. The CDR3 is CATSDNRGLQPQHF. DNA of the CDR3: TGTGCCACCAGTGATAACAGGGGGCTTCAGCCCCAGCATTTT.

This rearrangement joins TRBV28 to TRBJ1-2; D is undetermined. V shed 3 bases and J shed 3 bases, with 8 bases lying between them. The CDR3 length is 13 residues. Looked up from germline, CDR1 is MDHEN and CDR2 is SYDVKM. The CDR3 sequence is CASSLPSYYGYTF. The DNA of the CDR3 is TGTGCCAGCAGTTTGCCCAGTTACTATGGCTACACCTTC.

V is TRBV7-9 and J is TRBJ2-5; 11 bases line up with TRBD2. CDR3 length: 16 amino acids. The V and J ends lost 5 bases and 1 base, in that order; junction bases with no gene match: 6. Germline V gene lookup returns CDR1 SEHNR and CDR2 FQNEAQ (reference sequence). In DNA, the CDR3 is TGTGCCAGCAGCCAACTAGCGGGGGCTATCCAAGAGACCCAGTACTTC. Translating it yields CASSQLAGAIQETQYF.

The rearrangement links TRBV12-3 or TRBV12-4 to TRBJ2-5, with D perhaps matching TRBD1 (5 bases). V lost 6 bases and J lost 4, with 6 bases in between. The CDR3 loop spans 11 amino acids. The DNA of the CDR3 is TGTGCCAGCAGCACAGGAGAGACCCAGTACTTC. This translates into CASSTGETQYF.

The chain has TRBV6-5 and TRBJ2-5, with D maybe TRBD1 (5 bases). V lost 6 bases to trimming and J lost 2 bases, with 16 bases between them. From germline, CDR1 is MNHEY and CDR2 SVGAGI. The CDR3 has 15 residues. The CDR3 is CASRLDRDPQETQYF. The CDR3 region has the DNA TGTGCCAGCAGATTAGACAGAGACCCACAAGAGACCCAGTACTTC.

This clone appeared once. The gene calls are TRBV19 and TRBJ1-5, with D possibly being TRBD1 (6 bases). Trimming removed 4 bases at V and 0 bases at J, with 16 bases between. The CDR3 is 17 amino acids. CDR1 is LNHDA, CDR2 SQIVND, per germline (reference sequence). CDR3 nucleotide sequence: TGTGCCAGTAGTACAACGGGGGGCAGGGATAGCAATCAGCCCCAGCATTTT. It specifies CASSTTGGRDSNQPQHF.

In its sample, this clone was seen a few times. V and J are TRBV7-9 and TRBJ2-7; 12 bases match TRBD2. The V and J ends lost 5 bases and 1 base, in that order; junction bases with no gene match: 0. Germline-derived CDR1 and CDR2 are SEHNR and FQNEAQ (reference sequence). The CDR3 is made up of 14 amino acids. CDR3 DNA: TGTGCCAGCAGCACTAGCGGGGGGTCCTACGAGCAGTACTTC. This codes for CASSTSGGSYEQYF.

The chain employs TRBV11-3 and TRBJ2-1; 9 bases agree with TRBD1. CDR3 length equals 14 residues. The V segment lost 4 bases and the J segment 7 bases; nucleotides outside the gene matches: 5. Germline V CDR1 and CDR2: SGHNT, YENEEA. The CDR3 region has the DNA TGTGCCAGCAGCTCTAGACAGGGGGGGAATGAGCAGTTCTTC. Its protein product is CASSSRQGGNEQFF.

The rearrangement joins TRBV19 to TRBJ2-1, with a tentative D call TRBD2 (6 bases). This CDR3 comprises 12 residues. Germline V gives CDR1 LNHDA, CDR2 SQIVND (reference sequence). The V end lost 3 bases, the J end lost 12 bases, and 12 bases lay between the germline ends. For the CDR3, the DNA is TGTGCCAGTAGTATGCGGGGAGGTGGGCAGTTCTTC. Its translation: CASSMRGGGQFF.

This chain links TRBV5-1 with TRBJ2-7, with TRBD1 matching 7 bases. The CDR3 sequence is 16 residues long. Losses at the gene ends were 2 bases for V and 5 bases for J; bases not matched to a gene: 13. Germline assignment: CDR1 SGHRS and CDR2 YFSETQ. The CDR3, as DNA: TGCGCCAGCAGCTTACGACAGGGAAGCTCATCAAACGAGCAGTACTTC. This sequence encodes CASSLRQGSSSNEQYF. Combining the CDR3 with reference TRBV5-1 and TRBJ2-7 gives the whole variable domain KAGVTQTPRYLIKTRGQQVTLSCSPISGHRSVSWYQQTPGQGLQFLFEYFSETQRNKGNFPGRFSGRQFSNSRSEMNVSTLELGDSALYLCASSLRQGSSSNEQYFGPGTRLTVT.

The gene calls are TRBV19 and TRBJ1-5; 7 nucleotides match TRBD1. J gave up 6 bases and V 7 bases, and 3 bases lay outside the gene matches. Germline loops: CDR1 LNHDA, CDR2 SQIVND (reference sequence). This CDR3 is 12 amino acids long. The CDR3 DNA reads TGTGCCAGTACCCAGGGGGTTCAGCCCCAGCATTTT. It encodes CASTQGVQPQHF.

The chain combines TRBV6-6 with TRBJ1-2; D ambiguous. CDR1 is MNHNY, CDR2 SVGAGI, per germline (reference sequence). The CDR3 loop spans 13 amino acids. The ends were cut back, 5 bases at V and 4 bases at J, with 11 bases in the middle. In nucleotides, the CDR3 is TGTGCCAGCAGTCTAATGCGTTCCTATGGCTACACCTTC. The encoded protein is CASSLMRSYGYTF.

V usage is TRBV4-1 and J usage is TRBJ2-4; D remains ambiguous. V was pared by 3 bases and J by 0 bases, with 18 bases between. Germline V lookup: CDR1 MGHRA, CDR2 YSYEKL. CDR3 size: 18 residues. Written as DNA, the CDR3 is TGCGCCAGCAGCCAGAACGACTCACCAGCCGTAGCCAAAAACATTCAGTACTTC. Residues: CASSQNDSPAVAKNIQYF.

The V call is TRBV5-8, the J call TRBJ2-1; 11 bases fit TRBD2. Germline CDR1 reads SGHTS; CDR2 reads YDEGEE. With V trimmed by 5 bases and J by 2 bases, 9 bases remained unmatched. The CDR3 has 17 residues. The CDR3 bases are TGTGCCAGCAGTAGGGCCACGACTAGCGGGGCCTACAATGAGCAGTTCTTC. Protein product: CASSRATTSGAYNEQFF.